The following is a T cell receptor beta chain sequence with its context. These data come from a study of blood T cell repertoires in COVID-19. Across the whole study: Donors in the United States, Italy and Spain gave samples during acute or convalescent COVID-19.

Sequenced by immunoSEQ multiplex PCR; TCRdb stores in-frame clones only, minus some. The repertoire has about 230,000 clones, roughly four fifths of them found once; the top ten carry 4% to 5.5%. The clonotype was recovered from a man aged 50 to 60 with active or convalescent COVID-19. Sequencing was performed on peripheral blood.

The CDR3, as DNA: TGTGCCAGCAGCTTAAACAGGGAGTGGCCCCAGCATTTT. Translated: CASSLNREWPQHF. The gene calls are TRBV7-2 and TRBJ1-5, with D possibly being TRBD1 (6 bases). CDR1 and CDR2 from the germline V gene are SGHTA and FQGNSA. The V end was cut by 2 bases, the J end by 9 bases, with 11 bases between. This CDR3 has 13 amino acids.